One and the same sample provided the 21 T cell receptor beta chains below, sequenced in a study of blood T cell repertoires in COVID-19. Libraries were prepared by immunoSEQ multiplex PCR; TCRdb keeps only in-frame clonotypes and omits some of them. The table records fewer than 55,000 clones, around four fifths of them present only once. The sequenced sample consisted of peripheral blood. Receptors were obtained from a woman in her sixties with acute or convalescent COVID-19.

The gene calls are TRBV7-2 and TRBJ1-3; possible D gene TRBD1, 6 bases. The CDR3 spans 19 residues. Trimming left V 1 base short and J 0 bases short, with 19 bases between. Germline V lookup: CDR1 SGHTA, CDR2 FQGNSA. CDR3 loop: CASSLVGTGSTASGNTIYF. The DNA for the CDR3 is TGTGCCAGCAGCTTAGTAGGCACAGGGTCCACGGCCTCTGGAAACACCATATATTTT.

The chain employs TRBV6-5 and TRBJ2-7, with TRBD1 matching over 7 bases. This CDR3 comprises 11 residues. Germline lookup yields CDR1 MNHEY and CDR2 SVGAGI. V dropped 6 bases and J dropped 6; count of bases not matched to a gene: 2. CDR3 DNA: TGTGCCAGCAGAAGACAGGGCGAGCAGTACTTC. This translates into CASRRQGEQYF.

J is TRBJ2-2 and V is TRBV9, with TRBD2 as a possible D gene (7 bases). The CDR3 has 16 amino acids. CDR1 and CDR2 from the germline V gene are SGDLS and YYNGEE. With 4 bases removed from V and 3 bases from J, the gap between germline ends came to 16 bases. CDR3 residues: CASSLGGSGYTGELFF. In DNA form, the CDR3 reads TGTGCCAGCAGCCTAGGGGGTAGCGGGTACACCGGGGAGCTGTTTTTT.

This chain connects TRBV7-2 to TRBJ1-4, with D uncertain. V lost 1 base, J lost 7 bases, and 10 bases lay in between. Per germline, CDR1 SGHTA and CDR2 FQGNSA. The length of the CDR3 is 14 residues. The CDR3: CASSLGSEIEKLFF. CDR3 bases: TGTGCCAGCAGCTTAGGGAGCGAGATTGAAAAACTGTTTTTT.

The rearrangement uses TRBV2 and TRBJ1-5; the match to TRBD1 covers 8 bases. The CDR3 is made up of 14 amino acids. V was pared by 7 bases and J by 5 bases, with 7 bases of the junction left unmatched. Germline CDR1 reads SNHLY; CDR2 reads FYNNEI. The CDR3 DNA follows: TGTGCCAGCACCGGGCAGGGGGCGGATCAGCCCCAGCATTTT. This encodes CASTGQGADQPQHF.

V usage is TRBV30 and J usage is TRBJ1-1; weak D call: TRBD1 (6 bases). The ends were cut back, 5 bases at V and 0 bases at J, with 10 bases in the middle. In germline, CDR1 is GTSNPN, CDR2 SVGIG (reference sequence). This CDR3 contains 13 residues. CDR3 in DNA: TGTGCCTGGGACAGGCCCATGAACACTGAAGCTTTCTTT. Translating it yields CAWDRPMNTEAFF.

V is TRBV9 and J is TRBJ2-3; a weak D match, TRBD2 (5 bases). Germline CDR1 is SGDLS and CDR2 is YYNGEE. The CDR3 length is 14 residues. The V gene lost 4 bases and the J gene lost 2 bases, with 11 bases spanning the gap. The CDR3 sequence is CASSPEAHTDTQYF. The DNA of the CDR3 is TGTGCCAGCAGCCCGGAGGCACACACAGATACGCAGTATTTT.

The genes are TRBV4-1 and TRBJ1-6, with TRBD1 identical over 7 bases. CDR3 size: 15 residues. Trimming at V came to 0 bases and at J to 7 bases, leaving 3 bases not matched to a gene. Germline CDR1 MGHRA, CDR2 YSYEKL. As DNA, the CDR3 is TGCGCCAGCAGCCAAGACGACAGGGAGAATTCACCCCTCCACTTT. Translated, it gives CASSQDDRENSPLHF.

CDR3: CASRKTGNSYEQYF. The CDR3 nucleotides are TGTGCCAGTAGAAAAACAGGGAACTCCTACGAGCAGTACTTC. The chain is built from TRBV19 and TRBJ2-7, with a weak D call TRBD1 (6 bases). Germline V lookup: CDR1 LNHDA, CDR2 SQIVND (reference sequence). The CDR3 consists of 14 residues. V was clipped by 6 bases and J by 0 bases, with 12 bases between them.

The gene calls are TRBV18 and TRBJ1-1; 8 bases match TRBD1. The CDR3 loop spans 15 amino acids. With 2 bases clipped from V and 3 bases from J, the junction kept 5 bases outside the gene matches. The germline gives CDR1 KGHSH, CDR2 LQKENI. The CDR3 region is CASSPLDRVDTEAFF. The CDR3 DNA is TGTGCCAGCTCACCATTGGACAGGGTTGACACTGAAGCTTTCTTT.

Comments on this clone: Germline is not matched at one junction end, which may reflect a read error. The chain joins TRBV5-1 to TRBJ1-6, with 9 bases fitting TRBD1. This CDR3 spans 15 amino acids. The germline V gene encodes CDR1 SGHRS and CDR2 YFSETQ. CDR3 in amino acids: CASRLGQGISSPLHF. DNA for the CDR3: TGCGCCAGCAGATTGGGACAGGGAATTTCCTCACCCCTCCACTTT.

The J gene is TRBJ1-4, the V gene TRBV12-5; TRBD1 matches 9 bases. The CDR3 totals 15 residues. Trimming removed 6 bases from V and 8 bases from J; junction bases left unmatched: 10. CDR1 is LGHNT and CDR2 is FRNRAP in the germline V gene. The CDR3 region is CASGNDRGFAEKLFF. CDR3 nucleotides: TGTGCTAGTGGCAACGACAGGGGGTTTGCGGAAAAACTGTTTTTT.

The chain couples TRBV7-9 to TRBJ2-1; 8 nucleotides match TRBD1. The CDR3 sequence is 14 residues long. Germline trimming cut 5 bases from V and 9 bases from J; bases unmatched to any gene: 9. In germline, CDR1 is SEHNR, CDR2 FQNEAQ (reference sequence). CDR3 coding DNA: TGTGCCAGCAGCCTTCAAGCAGGGGGCGCTGAGCAGTTCTTC. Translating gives CASSLQAGGAEQFF.

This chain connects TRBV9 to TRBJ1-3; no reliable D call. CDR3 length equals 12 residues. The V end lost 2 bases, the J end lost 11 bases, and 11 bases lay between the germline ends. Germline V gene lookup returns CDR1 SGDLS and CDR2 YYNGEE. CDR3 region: CASSVLRGPIYF. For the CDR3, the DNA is TGTGCCAGCAGCGTCCTAAGAGGGCCCATATATTTT.

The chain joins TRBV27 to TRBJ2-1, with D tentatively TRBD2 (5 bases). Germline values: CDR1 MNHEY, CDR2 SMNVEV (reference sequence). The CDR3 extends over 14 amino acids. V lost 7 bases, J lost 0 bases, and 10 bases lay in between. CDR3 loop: CASTSAGSYNEQFF. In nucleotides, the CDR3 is TGTGCCAGCACCTCGGCGGGCTCCTACAATGAGCAGTTCTTC.

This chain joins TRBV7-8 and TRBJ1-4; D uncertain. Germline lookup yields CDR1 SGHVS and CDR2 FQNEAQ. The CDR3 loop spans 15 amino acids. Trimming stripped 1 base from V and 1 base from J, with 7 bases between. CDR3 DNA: TGTGCCAGCAGCTTAGGCGCCGGAACTAATGAAAAACTGTTTTTT. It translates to CASSLGAGTNEKLFF.

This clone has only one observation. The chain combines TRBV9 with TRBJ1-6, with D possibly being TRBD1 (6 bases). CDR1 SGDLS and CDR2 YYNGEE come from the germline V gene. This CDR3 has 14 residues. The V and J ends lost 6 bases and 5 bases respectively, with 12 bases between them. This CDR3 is CASNRAGDNSPLHF. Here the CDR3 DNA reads TGTGCCAGCAATAGGGCAGGGGATAATTCACCCCTCCACTTT.

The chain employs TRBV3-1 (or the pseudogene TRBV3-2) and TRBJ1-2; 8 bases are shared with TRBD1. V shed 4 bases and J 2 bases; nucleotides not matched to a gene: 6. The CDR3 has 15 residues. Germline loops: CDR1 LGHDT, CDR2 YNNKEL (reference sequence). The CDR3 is CASSPGQGPNYGYTF. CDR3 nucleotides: TGTGCCAGCAGCCCTGGACAGGGCCCAAACTATGGCTACACCTTC.

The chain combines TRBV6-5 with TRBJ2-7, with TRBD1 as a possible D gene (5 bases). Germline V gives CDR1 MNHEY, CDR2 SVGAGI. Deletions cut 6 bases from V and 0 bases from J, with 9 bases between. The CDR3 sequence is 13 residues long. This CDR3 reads CASRDSSSYEQYF. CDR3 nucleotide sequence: TGTGCCAGCAGAGACAGCAGCTCCTACGAGCAGTACTTC.

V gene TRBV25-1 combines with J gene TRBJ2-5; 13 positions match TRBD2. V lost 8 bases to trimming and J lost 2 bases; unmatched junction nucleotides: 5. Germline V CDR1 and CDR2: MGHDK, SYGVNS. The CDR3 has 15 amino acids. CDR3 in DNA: TGTGCCAGCGGCGGACTAGCGGGGGCTCAAGAGACCCAGTACTTC. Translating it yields CASGGLAGAQETQYF. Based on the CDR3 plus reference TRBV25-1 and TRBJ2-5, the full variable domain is EADIYQTPRYLVIGTGKKITLECSQTMGHDKMYWYQQDPGMELHLIHYSYGVNSTEKGDLSSESTVSRIRTEHFPLTLESARPSHTSQYLCASGGLAGAQETQYFGPGTRLLVL.

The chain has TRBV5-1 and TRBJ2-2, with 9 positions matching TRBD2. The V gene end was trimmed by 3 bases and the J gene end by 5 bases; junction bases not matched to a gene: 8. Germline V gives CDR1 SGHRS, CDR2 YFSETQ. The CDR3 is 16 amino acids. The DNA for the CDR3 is TGCGCCAGCAGCTCGGAAGCGGGAGGTAGGACCGGGGAGCTGTTTTTT. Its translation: CASSSEAGGRTGELFF.